This T cell receptor (beta chain) is from a study of blood T cell repertoires in COVID-19. Study in general: Whether acute or convalescent, the COVID-19 samples came from the United States, Italy and Spain.

Trimming took off 1 base at V and 3 bases at J, with 11 bases between the two ends. The CDR3 sequence is 15 residues long. The germline gives CDR1 SGHRS, CDR2 YFSETQ. Per the authors' pipeline: Amplifying reference gene primers gave estimates of nucleated cell counts. Here immunoSEQ multiplex PCR was the method, and the copy in TCRdb shows in-frame clones only, minus some. The V and J calls and the clone size are those of that table, but D and trimming were determined from the DNA. Here the sample spans approximately 280,000 clones, 80% to 95% being singletons. The receptor comes from a woman aged 30 to 39 with COVID-19, enrolled during active disease. The sample taken for sequencing was peripheral blood. The V call is TRBV5-1, the J call TRBJ1-3; D ambiguous. CDR3 DNA: TGCGCCAGCAGCTTGACAGTTTCAGTTGGAAACACCATATATTTT. Amino acid sequence: CASSLTVSVGNTIYF. The whole variable domain, remainder taken from reference TRBV5-1 and TRBJ1-3, is KAGVTQTPRYLIKTRGQQVTLSCSPISGHRSVSWYQQTPGQGLQFLFEYFSETQRNKGNFPGRFSGRQFSNSRSEMNVSTLELGDSALYLCASSLTVSVGNTIYFGEGSWLTVV.